These 3 T cell receptor beta chains originate from one sample sequenced in a study of blood T cell repertoires in COVID-19. Assay: immunoSEQ multiplex PCR; the TCRdb copy retains only in-frame clones and omits some. The table lists about 160,000 clones, over 75% of them singletons. The sample comprised PBMCs or T cells enriched from blood (not recorded which). The receptors were gathered from a woman between 45 and 60 years old who had recovered from COVID-19.

The genes are TRBV7-2 and TRBJ2-7; 8 positions agree with TRBD2. Germline assignment: CDR1 SGHTA and CDR2 FQGNSA. The V and J ends lost 5 bases and 5 bases, in that order; junction bases with no gene match: 8. The CDR3 loop spans 14 amino acids. CDR3 coding DNA: TGTGCCAGCAGCCTCGAACTAGCGGCCCACGAGCAGTACTTC. Protein product: CASSLELAAHEQYF.

The V and J genes are TRBV5-1 and TRBJ2-7; no clear D. Trimming cost V 2 bases and J 4 bases, with 10 bases left between them. Germline values: CDR1 SGHRS, CDR2 YFSETQ. The CDR3 has 13 amino acids. CDR3 coding DNA: TGCGCCAGCAGCTTCGACATTAGGTACGAGCAGTACTTC. Amino acids: CASSFDIRYEQYF.

V usage is TRBV25-1 and J usage is TRBJ2-1, with TRBD2 identical over 12 bases. Germline trimming cut 6 bases from V and 4 bases from J; bases unmatched to any gene: 7. This CDR3 is 16 amino acids long. Germline CDR1 and CDR2: MGHDK and SYGVNS. DNA of the CDR3: TGTGCCAGCAGGAGTCGGACTAGCGGGGTTTACAATGAGCAGTTCTTC. Its translation: CASRSRTSGVYNEQFF.